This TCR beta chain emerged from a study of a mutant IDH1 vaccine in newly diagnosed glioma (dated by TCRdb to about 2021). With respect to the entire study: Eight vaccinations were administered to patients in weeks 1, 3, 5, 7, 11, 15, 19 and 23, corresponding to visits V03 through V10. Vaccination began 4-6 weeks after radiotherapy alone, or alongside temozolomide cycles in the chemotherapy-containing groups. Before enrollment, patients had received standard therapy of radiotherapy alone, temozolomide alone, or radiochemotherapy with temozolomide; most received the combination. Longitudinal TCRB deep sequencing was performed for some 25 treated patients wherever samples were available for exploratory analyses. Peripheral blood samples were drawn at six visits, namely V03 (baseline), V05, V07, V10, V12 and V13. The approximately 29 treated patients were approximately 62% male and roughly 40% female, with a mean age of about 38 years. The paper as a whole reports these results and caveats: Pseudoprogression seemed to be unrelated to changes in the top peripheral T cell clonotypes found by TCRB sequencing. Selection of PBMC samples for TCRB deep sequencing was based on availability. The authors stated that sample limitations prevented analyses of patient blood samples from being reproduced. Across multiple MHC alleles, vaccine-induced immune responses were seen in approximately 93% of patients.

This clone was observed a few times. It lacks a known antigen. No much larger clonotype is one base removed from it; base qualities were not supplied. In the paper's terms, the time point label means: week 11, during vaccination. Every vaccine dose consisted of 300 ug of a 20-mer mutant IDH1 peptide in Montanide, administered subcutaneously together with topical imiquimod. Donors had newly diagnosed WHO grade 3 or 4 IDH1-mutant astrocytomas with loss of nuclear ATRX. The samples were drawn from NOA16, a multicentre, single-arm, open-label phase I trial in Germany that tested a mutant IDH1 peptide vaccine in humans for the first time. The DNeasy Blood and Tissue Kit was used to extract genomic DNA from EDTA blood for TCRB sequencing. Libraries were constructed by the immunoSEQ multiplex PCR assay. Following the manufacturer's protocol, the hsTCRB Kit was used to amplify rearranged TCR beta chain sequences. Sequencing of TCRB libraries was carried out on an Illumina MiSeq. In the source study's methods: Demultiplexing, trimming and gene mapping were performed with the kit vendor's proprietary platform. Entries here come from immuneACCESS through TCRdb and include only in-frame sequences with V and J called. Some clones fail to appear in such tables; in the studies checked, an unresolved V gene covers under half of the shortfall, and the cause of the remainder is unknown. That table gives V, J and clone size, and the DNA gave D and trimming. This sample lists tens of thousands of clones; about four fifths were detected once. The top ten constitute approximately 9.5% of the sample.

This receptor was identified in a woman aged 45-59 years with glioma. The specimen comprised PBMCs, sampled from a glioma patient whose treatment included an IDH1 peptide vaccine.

The nucleotide sequence is given as TGTGCCAGCAGCCCCCTGGGAGGGGGCACTGAAGCTTTCTTT. This encodes CASSPLGGGTEAFF. The receptor chain draws on TRBV9 and TRBJ1-1, with TRBD1 tentatively as D gene (6 bases match). CDR1 and CDR2 were assigned from the germline V gene as SGDLS and YYNGEE. A distance of 14 bases separates the germline ends of V and J, which lose 4 bases and 4 bases respectively. Inclusive of the bounding cysteine and phenylalanine, the CDR3 is 14 residues long. Solely the CDR3 DNA is kept, with 42 bases framed from the first base.